This TCR beta chain was found in a study of PD-L1 blockade in urothelial cancer. This CDR3 has 14 amino acids. From germline, CDR1 is SGHRS and CDR2 YFSETQ. With 1 base clipped from V and 8 bases from J, the junction kept 4 bases outside the gene matches. The time point denotes: peripheral blood 6 weeks after treatment start. Repertoires were generated with immunoSEQ multiplex PCR, while TCRdb's copy carries only in-frame clones and drops some. The sample records 40,000 to 60,000 clones, approximately 80% being singletons. The receptor was derived from a man in his 70s with urothelial cancer. The chain joins TRBV5-1 to TRBJ1-4; TRBD1 agrees at 8 bases. The starting material was PBMCs, obtained around atezolizumab (anti-PD-L1) treatment. The CDR3 region has the DNA TGCGCCAGCAGCTTGACAGGGGGAAGCGAAAAACTGTTTTTT. Translated, it gives CASSLTGGSEKLFF.